These T cell receptor beta chains were read from a single sample in a study of T-cell reconstitution after alpha-beta-depleted transplantation in children. TCRdb passed the PCR reads through MiXCR, listing each CDR3 protein once. Among over 150,000 distinct CDR3 sequences listed, 11% were seen once. This material consisted of PBMCs, taken before TCRalphabeta/CD19-depleted stem cell transplant. The receptors originated from a boy under 10 years old with acute myeloid leukemia, due to receive a stem cell transplant. Each CDR3 is given with its conserved first and last residue.

v_call	j_call	cdr3_aa
TRBV28	TRBJ1-4	CATHSPGGPGEKLFF
TRBV12-3/TRBV12-4	TRBJ2-1	CASAPRAGGYNEQFF
TRBV6-2/TRBV6-3	TRBJ2-2	CASRDSGHTGELFF
TRBV5-1	TRBJ2-7	CASSPGGLTAYEQYF
TRBV27	TRBJ2-5	CASSLFGGVGQETQYF
TRBV20-1	TRBJ2-3	CSATSLTDISSTDTQYF
TRBV5-1	TRBJ2-5	CASSLASSGRPLRWETQYF
TRBV12-5	TRBJ1-2	CASGREAGGLYGYTF
TRBV27	TRBJ2-7	CASRGRIAYEQYF
TRBV20-1	TRBJ2-1	CSARLGGFNEQFF
TRBV12-3/TRBV12-4	TRBJ2-7	CASSFEYEQYF
TRBV5-1	TRBJ1-4	CASSLGQKGNEKLFF
TRBV6-5	TRBJ1-6	CASSYSRTGGSPLHF
TRBV5-1	TRBJ2-6	CASSLDVGGPTSGANVLTF
TRBV10-2	TRBJ2-7	CASSAPVGLAGSYEQYF
TRBV7-2	TRBJ2-1	CASSLTLGGPRNNEQFF
TRBV20-1	TRBJ1-5	CSARDSGTATDQPQHF
TRBV28	TRBJ1-1	CASSLSVVQEAFF
TRBV28	TRBJ2-7	CASSLGPRWEQYF
TRBV2	TRBJ2-5	CASSGDNQETQYF
TRBV12-3/TRBV12-4	TRBJ2-3	CASSPPLRAYTDTQYF
TRBV7-3	TRBJ1-5	CASSLTPDQPQHF
TRBV6-5	TRBJ1-6	CASSYLGNSPLHF
TRBV29-1	TRBJ2-3	CSAPGQGVDTQYF
TRBV4-1	TRBJ2-3	CASSHESSGTVWTDTQYF
TRBV20-1	TRBJ1-4	CSARDLVQGSEKLFF
TRBV12-3/TRBV12-4	TRBJ1-4	CASSLEMTGGGFNEKLFF
TRBV12-3/TRBV12-4	TRBJ2-7	CASSLREDEQYF
TRBV28	TRBJ2-1	CASRYSYNEQFF
TRBV14	TRBJ2-1	CASSQQHGLAYNEQFF
TRBV27	TRBJ2-7	CASSWVSSYEQYF
TRBV6-2/TRBV6-3	TRBJ1-5	CASNPGTGGVLGWSNQPQHF
TRBV20-1	TRBJ1-5	CSAMGGYSNQPQHF
TRBV2	TRBJ2-1	CASTDGTDNEQFF
TRBV4-1	TRBJ2-2	CASSQVGPNTGELFF
TRBV6-1	TRBJ1-6	CASSDPRTVYNSPLHF
TRBV6-4	TRBJ2-5	CASSDWRQETQYF
TRBV29-1	TRBJ1-5	CSVEEDGNQPQHF
TRBV28	TRBJ1-2	CASSLGEVYGYTF
TRBV7-9	TRBJ2-1	CASSLRAVPLYNEQFF
TRBV3-1	TRBJ2-1	CASSQDDVVEFF
TRBV2	TRBJ2-1	CASSGTYAFF
TRBV5-1	TRBJ2-7	CASSLGAGTYEQYF
TRBV3-1	TRBJ2-6	CASSQDGGSGANVLTF
TRBV7-3	TRBJ2-1	CASSLLAGSYEQFF
TRBV4-1	TRBJ1-6	CASSQEAARAQLNSPLHF
TRBV6-1	TRBJ2-7	CASSWGDEQYF
TRBV29-1	TRBJ1-3	CSVAGNSGNTIYF
TRBV10-1	TRBJ1-4	CASSDGTASEKLFF
TRBV12-3/TRBV12-4	TRBJ2-3	CASSLVRGVGLAGRTDTQYF
TRBV5-1	TRBJ2-7	CASSLSTTMDLYEQYF
TRBV7-7	TRBJ2-2	CASSSEPGQGSARTGELFF
TRBV7-3	TRBJ2-1	CASSTSIAGTMDEQFF
TRBV7-9	TRBJ2-2	CASSSGGGTGRTGELFF
TRBV2	TRBJ1-5	CASSENRERQPQHF
TRBV7-9	TRBJ1-1	CASSRGNTEAFF
TRBV30	TRBJ1-1	CAWKSQGFAEAFF
TRBV12-3/TRBV12-4	TRBJ2-4	CASSSRVAKNIQYF
TRBV28	TRBJ2-1	CASGHSSGKWGEQFF
TRBV20-1	TRBJ2-5	CASHLGAGETQYF